The 8 T cell receptor beta chains in this list originate from one sample, sequenced in a study of T-cell memory formation after mild COVID-19. TCRdb reprocessed the 5' RACE reads with MiXCR, giving one entry per CDR3 protein. This sample yields 400,000 to 500,000 distinct CDR3 sequences, of which 20% are seen a single time; 7.5% to 9.5% belongs to the top ten. Sequenced sample: PBMCs or a T cell subset sorted from them (not recorded which). The receptors come from an adult woman who had mild COVID-19 (a few samples of this study predate the infection). Cell type and time point are not known.

The sample holds a few counts of this clonotype. The J gene is TRBJ2-1, the V gene TRBV24-1; no firm D call. Trimming took off 0 bases at V and 7 bases at J, with 9 bases between the two ends. CDR3 length equals 14 residues. Germline CDR1 is KGHDR and CDR2 is SFDVKD. The CDR3 sequence is CATSDLLVGNEQFF. The CDR3 DNA follows: TGTGCCACCAGTGATTTGTTAGTTGGTAATGAGCAGTTCTTC.

V is TRBV5-6 and J is TRBJ2-7; the D gene is possibly TRBD2 (6 bases). V lost 3 bases, J lost 3 bases, and 7 bases lay in between. Germline values: CDR1 SGHDT, CDR2 YYEEEE. The CDR3 extends over 12 amino acids. The CDR3 DNA reads as TGTGCCAGCAGCTCGGGGGACTACGAGCAGTACGTC. It yields the protein CASSSGDYEQYV.

This clonotype was counted a few times. The rearrangement links TRBV6-2 or TRBV6-3 to TRBJ2-2, with 8 bases matching TRBD2. The CDR3 consists of 15 residues. The V gene end was trimmed by 2 bases and the J gene end by 6 bases; junction bases not matched to a gene: 5. Germline V gene data show CDR1 as MNHEY and CDR2 as SVGEGT. CDR3 in DNA: TGTGCCAGCAGTTACAACCCGGGGGGGGCCGGGGAGCTGTTTTTT. Amino acids: CASSYNPGGAGELFF.

The V and J genes are TRBV27 and TRBJ2-1; 11 nucleotides match TRBD2. The CDR3 consists of 15 residues. V was pared by 6 bases and J by 7 bases, with 8 bases of the junction left unmatched. CDR1 is MNHEY, CDR2 SMNVEV, per germline (reference sequence). The CDR3 sequence is CASRPGTSGRNEQFF. CDR3 DNA: TGTGCCAGCAGACCCGGGACTAGCGGACGGAATGAGCAGTTCTTC.

Only a few counts were recorded for this clonotype. The chain links TRBV7-9 to TRBJ1-6, with TRBD1 as a possible D gene (6 bases). The CDR3 is 14 amino acids. The V gene's germline CDR1 is SEHNR and CDR2 FQNEAQ (reference sequence). The V end lost 3 bases, the J end lost 7 bases, and 10 bases lay between the germline ends. Written as DNA, the CDR3 is TGTGCCAGCAGCTTTAGGGGGGGAAATTCACCCCTCCACTTT. This encodes CASSFRGGNSPLHF.

This clonotype showed up just a few times. The chain recombines TRBV15 with TRBJ2-6; the D gene is possibly TRBD1 (6 bases). The germline V and J ends were trimmed by 3 bases and 4 bases, with 10 bases remaining between them. Germline CDR1 LNHNV, CDR2 YYDKDF (reference sequence). The CDR3 runs 15 residues. CDR3 loop: CATSSTGYGANVLTF. CDR3 nucleotide sequence: TGTGCCACCAGCAGCACAGGGTACGGGGCCAACGTCCTGACTTTC.

The rearrangement links TRBV7-2 to TRBJ2-1; 7 bases are shared with TRBD1. Germline V CDR1 and CDR2: SGHTA, FQGNSA. Germline trimming cut 5 bases from V and 9 bases from J; bases unmatched to any gene: 4. The CDR3 has 12 residues. As DNA, the CDR3 is TGTGCCAGCAGCCAGACAGGGAGTGAGCAGTTCTTC. Protein: CASSQTGSEQFF.

This chain joins TRBV21-1 and TRBJ1-2; the D call in the table, TRBD1, was not verified against the DNA. TRBV21-1 counts as a pseudogene. The CDR3 consists of 17 residues. The CDR3 sequence: CASSKLGRQATFYGYTF. CDR3 coding DNA: TGTGCCAGCAGCAAATTGGGGCGGCAGGCGACCTTTTATGGCTACACCTTC.